Shown below are 6 T cell receptor beta chains from a single sample sequenced in a study of blood T cell repertoires in COVID-19 (TCRdb year 2020). The protocol used for the library was the immunoSEQ multiplex PCR assay. TCRdb limited this immuneACCESS table to in-frame rearrangements with V and J called. A share of clones is missing; checked studies link under half to unresolved V genes, and the rest is unexplained. The sample contains 200,000 or so clones, approximately 88% of them found a single time. 2.5% of the sample goes to the ten largest clones. The sequencing input was PBMCs or T cells enriched from blood (not recorded which). Receptor source: a middle-aged woman with acute COVID-19.

The rearrangement joins TRBV7-2 to TRBJ1-4, with 7 bases that match TRBD1. The CDR3 loop spans 14 amino acids. Germline V CDR1 and CDR2: SGHTA, FQGNSA. V was clipped by 5 bases and J by 7 bases; unmatched bases: 7. CDR3 sequence (DNA): TGTGCCAGCAGCGGGGGCCAGGGGGGTGAAAAACTGTTTTTT. Amino acids: CASSGGQGGEKLFF.

CDR3 coding DNA: TGTGCCAGCTCACTTCATAGGACAGGCGATATCTCCTACGAGCAGTACGTC. This codes for CASSLHRTGDISYEQYV. The V and J genes are TRBV18 and TRBJ2-7, with 7 bases identical to TRBD1. The CDR3 has 17 residues. V shed 4 bases and J 0 bases; nucleotides not matched to a gene: 12. In germline, CDR1 is KGHSH, CDR2 LQKENI.

For the CDR3, the DNA is TGCGCCACACGAGGACAGGGGACCATTCAGTACTTC. It yields the protein CATRGQGTIQYF. J is TRBJ2-4 and V is TRBV4-1, with TRBD1 identical over 9 bases. The J segment lost 9 bases and the V segment lost 10 bases, leaving 7 bases of the junction unmatched. Germline values: CDR1 MGHRA, CDR2 YSYEKL. CDR3 length: 12 amino acids.

V gene TRBV24-1 combines with J gene TRBJ2-2; 7 positions agree with TRBD1. CDR1 and CDR2 from the germline V gene are KGHDR and SFDVKD. The trim removed 2 bases at V and 5 bases at J, leaving 10 bases unmatched. This CDR3 is 17 amino acids long. The CDR3 is CATSDSLGGLRTGELFF. Here the CDR3 DNA reads TGTGCCACCAGTGATTCCCTAGGGGGCTTAAGGACCGGGGAGCTGTTTTTT.

V gene TRBV28 combines with J gene TRBJ1-1; D call uncertain. The germline V gene encodes CDR1 MDHEN and CDR2 SYDVKM. Trimming cost V 3 bases and J 3 bases, with 11 bases left between them. The CDR3 runs to 14 residues. The CDR3 DNA sequence: TGTGCCAGCAGTTTTCTTCCGGGTCACACTGAAGCTTTCTTT. Protein product: CASSFLPGHTEAFF.

The chain combines TRBV9 with TRBJ1-4; possibly TRBD1 for D (5 bases). CDR3 length: 15 amino acids. The germline CDR1 and CDR2 sequences are SGDLS and YYNGEE. V lost 0 bases and J lost 5, with 11 bases in between. The CDR3 sequence: CASSVDGGGNEKLFF. The CDR3 DNA reads as TGTGCCAGCAGCGTAGACGGCGGGGGGAATGAAAAACTGTTTTTT.